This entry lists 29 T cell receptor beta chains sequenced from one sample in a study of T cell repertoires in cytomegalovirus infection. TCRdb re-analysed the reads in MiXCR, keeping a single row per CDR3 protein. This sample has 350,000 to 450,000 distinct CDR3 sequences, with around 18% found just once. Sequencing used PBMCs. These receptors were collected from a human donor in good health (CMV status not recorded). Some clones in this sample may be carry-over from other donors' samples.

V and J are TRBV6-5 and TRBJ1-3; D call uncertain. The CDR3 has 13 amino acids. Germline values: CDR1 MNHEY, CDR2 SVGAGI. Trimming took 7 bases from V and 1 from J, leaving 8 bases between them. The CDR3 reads CASKELSGNTIYF. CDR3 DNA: TGTGCCAGCAAGGAGCTATCTGGAAACACCATATATTTT.

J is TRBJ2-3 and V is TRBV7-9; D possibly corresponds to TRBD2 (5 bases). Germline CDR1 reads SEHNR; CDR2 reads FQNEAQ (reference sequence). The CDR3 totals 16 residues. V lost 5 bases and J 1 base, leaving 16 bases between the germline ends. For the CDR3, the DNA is TGTGCCAGCAGCCCCCGAGGGCTTGCGGGCACAGATACGCAGTATTTT. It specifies CASSPRGLAGTDTQYF.

CDR3 loop: CASSYFGTGQLNTEAFF. CDR3 nucleotides: TGTGCCAGCAGTTACTTCGGGACAGGGCAGCTTAACACTGAAGCTTTCTTT. This sequence joins TRBV6-8 and TRBJ1-1; 9 bases match TRBD1. The CDR3 extends over 17 amino acids. Per germline, CDR1 MNHGY and CDR2 SAAAGT. J was trimmed by 2 bases and V by 1 base; bases with no gene match: 8.

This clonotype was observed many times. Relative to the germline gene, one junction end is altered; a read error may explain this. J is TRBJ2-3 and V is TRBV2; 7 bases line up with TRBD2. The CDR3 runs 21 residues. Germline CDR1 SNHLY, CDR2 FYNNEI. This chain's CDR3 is CASSEAKPSSGHRSSTDTQYF. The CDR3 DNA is TGTGCCAGCAGCGAAGCTAAGCCGTCTAGCGGCCACAGATCTAGCACAGATACGCAGTATTTT.

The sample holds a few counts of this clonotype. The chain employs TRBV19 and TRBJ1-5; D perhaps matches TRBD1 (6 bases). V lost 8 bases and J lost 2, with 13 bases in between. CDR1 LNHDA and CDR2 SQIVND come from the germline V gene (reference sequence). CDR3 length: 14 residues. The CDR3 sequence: CASATGQRNQPQHF. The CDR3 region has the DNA TGTGCCAGTGCAACCGGACAGCGCAATCAGCCCCAGCATTTT. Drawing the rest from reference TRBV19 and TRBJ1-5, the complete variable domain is DGGITQSPKYLFRKEGQNVTLSCEQNLNHDAMYWYRQDPGQGLRLIYYSQIVNDFQKGDIAEGYSVSREKKESFPLTVTSAQKNPTAFYLCASATGQRNQPQHFGDGTRLSIL.

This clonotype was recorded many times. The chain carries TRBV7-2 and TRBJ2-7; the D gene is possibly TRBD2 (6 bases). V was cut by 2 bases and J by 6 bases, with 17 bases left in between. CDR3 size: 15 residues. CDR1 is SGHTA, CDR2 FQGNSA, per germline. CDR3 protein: CASSLLGGLSVEQYF. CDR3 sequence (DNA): TGTGCCAGCAGCTTACTCGGGGGTCTGTCCGTCGAGCAGTACTTC.

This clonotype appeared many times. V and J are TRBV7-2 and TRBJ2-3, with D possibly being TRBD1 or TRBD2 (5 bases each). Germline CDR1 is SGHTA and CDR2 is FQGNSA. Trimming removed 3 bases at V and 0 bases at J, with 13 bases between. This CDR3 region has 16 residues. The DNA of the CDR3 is TGTGCCAGCAGCTTGGCCGGGGCACTCAGCACAGATACGCAGTATTTT. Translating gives CASSLAGALSTDTQYF.

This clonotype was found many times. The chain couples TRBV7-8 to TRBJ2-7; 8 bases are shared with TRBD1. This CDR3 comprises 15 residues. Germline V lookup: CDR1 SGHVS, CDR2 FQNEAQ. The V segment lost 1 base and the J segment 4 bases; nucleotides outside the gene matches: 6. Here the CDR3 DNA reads TGTGCCAGCAGCTTAGGGGACAGGAGAGATTACGAGCAGTACTTC. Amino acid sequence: CASSLGDRRDYEQYF.

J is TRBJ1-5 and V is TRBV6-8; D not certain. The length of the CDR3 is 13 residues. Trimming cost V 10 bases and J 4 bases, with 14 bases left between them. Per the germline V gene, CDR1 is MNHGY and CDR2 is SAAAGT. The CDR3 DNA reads TGTGCCACTAGGCGGGCCTCAAATCAGCCCCAGCATTTT. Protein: CATRRASNQPQHF.

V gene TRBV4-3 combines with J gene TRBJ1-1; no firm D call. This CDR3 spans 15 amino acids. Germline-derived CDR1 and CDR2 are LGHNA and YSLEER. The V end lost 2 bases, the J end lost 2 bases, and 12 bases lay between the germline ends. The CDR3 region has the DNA TGCGCCAGCAGCCAAAATCGGGCGAGCAACACTGAAGCTTTCTTT. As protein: CASSQNRASNTEAFF.

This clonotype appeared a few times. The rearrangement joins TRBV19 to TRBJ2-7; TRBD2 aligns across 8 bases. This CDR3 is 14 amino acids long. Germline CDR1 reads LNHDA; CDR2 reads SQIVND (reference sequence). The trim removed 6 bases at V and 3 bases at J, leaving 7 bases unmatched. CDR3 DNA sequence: TGTGCCAGTAGCCCTTCGGGACTAGTCTACGAGCAGTACTTC. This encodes CASSPSGLVYEQYF.

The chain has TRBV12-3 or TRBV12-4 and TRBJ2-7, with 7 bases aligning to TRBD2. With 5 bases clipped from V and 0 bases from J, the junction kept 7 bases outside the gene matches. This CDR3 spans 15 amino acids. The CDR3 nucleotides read TGTGCCAGCAGTACCGCCGGCGGGAGCTCCTACGAGCAGTACTTC. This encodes CASSTAGGSSYEQYF.

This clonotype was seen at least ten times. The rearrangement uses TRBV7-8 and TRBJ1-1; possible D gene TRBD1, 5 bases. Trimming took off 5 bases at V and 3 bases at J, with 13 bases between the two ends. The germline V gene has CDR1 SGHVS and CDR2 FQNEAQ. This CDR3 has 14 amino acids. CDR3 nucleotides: TGTGCCAGCAGCCCCCGGGACTCCGACACTGAAGCTTTCTTT. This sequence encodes CASSPRDSDTEAFF. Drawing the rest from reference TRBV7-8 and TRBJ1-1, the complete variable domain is GAGVSQSPRYKVAKRGQDVALRCDPISGHVSLFWYQQALGQGPEFLTYFQNEAQLDKSGLPSDRFFAERPEGSVSTLKIQRTQQEDSAVYLCASSPRDSDTEAFFGQGTRLTVV.

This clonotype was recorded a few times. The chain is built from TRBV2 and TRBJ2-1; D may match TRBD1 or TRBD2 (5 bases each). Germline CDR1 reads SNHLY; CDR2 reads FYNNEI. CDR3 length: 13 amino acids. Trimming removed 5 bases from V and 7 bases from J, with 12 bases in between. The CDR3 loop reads CASSPRDVNEQFF. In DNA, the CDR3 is TGTGCCAGCAGTCCCCGGGACGTGAATGAGCAGTTCTTC.

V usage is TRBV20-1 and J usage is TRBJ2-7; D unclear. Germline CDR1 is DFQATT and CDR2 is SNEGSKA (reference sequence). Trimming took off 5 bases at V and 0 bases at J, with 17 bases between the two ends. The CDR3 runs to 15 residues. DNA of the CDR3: TGCAGTGCTCCTTTACCCCTCACCCCCTCCTACGAGCAGTACTTC. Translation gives CSAPLPLTPSYEQYF.

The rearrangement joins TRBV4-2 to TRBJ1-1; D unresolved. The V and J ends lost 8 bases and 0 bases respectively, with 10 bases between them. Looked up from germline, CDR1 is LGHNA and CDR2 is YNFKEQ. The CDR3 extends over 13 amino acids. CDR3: CASETAMNTEAFF. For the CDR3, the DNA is TGTGCCAGCGAAACAGCCATGAACACTGAAGCTTTCTTT.

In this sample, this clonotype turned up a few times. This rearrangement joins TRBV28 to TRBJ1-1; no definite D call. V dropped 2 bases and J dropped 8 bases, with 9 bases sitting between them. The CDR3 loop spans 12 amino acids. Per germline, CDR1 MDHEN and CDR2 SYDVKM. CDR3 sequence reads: CASSLAAREAFF. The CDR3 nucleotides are TGTGCCAGCAGTTTAGCGGCTAGGGAAGCTTTCTTT.

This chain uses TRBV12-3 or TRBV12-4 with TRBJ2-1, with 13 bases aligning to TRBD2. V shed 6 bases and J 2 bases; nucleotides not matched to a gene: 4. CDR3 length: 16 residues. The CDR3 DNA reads TGTGCCAGCAGACAAACTAGCGGGGGGGCCTACAATGAGCAGTTCTTC. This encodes CASRQTSGGAYNEQFF.

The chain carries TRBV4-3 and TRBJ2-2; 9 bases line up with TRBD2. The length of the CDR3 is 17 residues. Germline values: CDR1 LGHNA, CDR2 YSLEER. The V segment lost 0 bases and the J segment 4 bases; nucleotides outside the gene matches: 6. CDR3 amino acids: CASSQDRGTSRTGELFF. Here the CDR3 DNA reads TGCGCCAGCAGCCAAGATCGGGGGACTAGCCGCACCGGGGAGCTGTTTTTT.

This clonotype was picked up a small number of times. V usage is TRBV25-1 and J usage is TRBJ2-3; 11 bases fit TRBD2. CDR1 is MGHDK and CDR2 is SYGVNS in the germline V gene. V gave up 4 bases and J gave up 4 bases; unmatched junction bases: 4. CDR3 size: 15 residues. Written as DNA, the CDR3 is TGTGCCAGCAGTGCACTAGCGGGAGTGGCAGATACGCAGTATTTT. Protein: CASSALAGVADTQYF.

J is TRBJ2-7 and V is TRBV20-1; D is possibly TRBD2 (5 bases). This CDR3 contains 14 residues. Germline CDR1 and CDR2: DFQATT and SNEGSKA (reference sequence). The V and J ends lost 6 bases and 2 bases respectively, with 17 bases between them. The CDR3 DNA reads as TGCAGTGCCAACCACCCAGACTACACCTACGAGCAGTACTTC. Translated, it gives CSANHPDYTYEQYF.

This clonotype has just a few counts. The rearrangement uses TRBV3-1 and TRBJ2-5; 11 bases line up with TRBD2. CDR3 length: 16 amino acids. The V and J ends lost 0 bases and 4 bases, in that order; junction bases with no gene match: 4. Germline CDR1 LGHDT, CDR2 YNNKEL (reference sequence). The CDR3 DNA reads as TGTGCCAGCAGCCAAGATGTAGCGGGGGGGGGAGAGACCCAGTACTTC. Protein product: CASSQDVAGGGETQYF.

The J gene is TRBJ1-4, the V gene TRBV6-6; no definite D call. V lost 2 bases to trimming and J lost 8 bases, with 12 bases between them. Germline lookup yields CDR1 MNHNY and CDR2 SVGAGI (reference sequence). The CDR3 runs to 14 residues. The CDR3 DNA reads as TGTGCCAGCAGTTACATGCAAATCCAGGAAAAACTGTTTTTT. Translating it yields CASSYMQIQEKLFF.

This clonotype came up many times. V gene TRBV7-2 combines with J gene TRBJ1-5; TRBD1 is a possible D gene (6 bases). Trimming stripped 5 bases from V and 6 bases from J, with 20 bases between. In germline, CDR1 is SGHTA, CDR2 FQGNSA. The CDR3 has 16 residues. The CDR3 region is CASSPLGGMDGQPQHF. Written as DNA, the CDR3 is TGTGCCAGCAGCCCCCTAGGGGGGATGGATGGTCAGCCCCAGCATTTT.

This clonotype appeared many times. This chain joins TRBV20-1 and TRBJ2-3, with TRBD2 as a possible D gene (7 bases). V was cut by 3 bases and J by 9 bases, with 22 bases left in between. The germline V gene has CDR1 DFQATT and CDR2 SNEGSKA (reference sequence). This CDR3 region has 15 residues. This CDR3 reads CSASPWGGAFETQYF. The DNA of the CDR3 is TGCAGTGCTAGCCCCTGGGGGGGGGCGTTTGAAACGCAGTATTTT.

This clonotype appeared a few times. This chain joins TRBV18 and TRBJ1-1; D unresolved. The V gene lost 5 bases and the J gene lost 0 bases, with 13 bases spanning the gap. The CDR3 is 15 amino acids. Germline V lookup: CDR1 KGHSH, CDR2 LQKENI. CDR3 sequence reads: CASSNRQVMNTEAFF. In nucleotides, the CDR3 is TGTGCCAGCTCAAACCGTCAGGTCATGAACACTGAAGCTTTCTTT.

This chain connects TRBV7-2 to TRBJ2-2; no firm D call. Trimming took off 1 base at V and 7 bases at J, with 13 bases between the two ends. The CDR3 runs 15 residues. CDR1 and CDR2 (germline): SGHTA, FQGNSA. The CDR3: CASSLVSDSDGELFF. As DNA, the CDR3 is TGTGCCAGCAGCTTAGTCTCCGACTCAGACGGGGAGCTGTTTTTT.

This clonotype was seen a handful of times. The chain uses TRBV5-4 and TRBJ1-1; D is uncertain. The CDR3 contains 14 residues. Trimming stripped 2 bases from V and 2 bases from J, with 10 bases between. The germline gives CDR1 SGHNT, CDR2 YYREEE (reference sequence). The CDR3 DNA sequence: TGTGCCAGCAGCTTCGACACGTCCAACACTGAAGCTTTCTTT. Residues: CASSFDTSNTEAFF.

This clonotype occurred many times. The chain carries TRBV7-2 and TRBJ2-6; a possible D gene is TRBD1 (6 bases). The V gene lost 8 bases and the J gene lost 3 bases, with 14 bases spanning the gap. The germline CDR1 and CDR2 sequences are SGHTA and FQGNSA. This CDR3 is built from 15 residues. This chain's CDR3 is CASLGAGFGANVLTF. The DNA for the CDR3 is TGTGCCAGCTTGGGGGCCGGTTTTGGGGCCAACGTCCTGACTTTC.